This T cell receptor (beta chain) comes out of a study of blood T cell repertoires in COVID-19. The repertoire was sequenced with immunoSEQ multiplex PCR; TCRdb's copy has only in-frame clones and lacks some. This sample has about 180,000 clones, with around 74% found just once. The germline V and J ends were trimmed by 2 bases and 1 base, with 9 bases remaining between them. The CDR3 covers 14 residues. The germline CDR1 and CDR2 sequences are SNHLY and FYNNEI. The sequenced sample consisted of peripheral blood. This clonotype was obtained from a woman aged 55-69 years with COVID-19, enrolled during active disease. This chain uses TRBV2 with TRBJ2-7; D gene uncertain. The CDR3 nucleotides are TGTGCCAGCAGTGAAATAGACACATCCTACGAGCAGTACTTC. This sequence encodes CASSEIDTSYEQYF.